The clone carrying this T cell receptor (beta chain) turned up a few times. The same CDR3 arises from other DNA sequences in this sample as well. Enrollees, roughly 18 to 90 years old, lived in approximately 25 US areas. The sample originates from a study of blood T cell repertoires in COVID-19. Overall study: Acute and convalescent COVID-19 samples came from the United States, Italy and Spain. T cells, B-cell-depleted T cells, or PBMCs provided the cDNA or gDNA that served as material.

Germline assignment: CDR1 SGHRS and CDR2 YFSETQ. The junction had 4 bases not matched to a gene; V was cut back by 0 bases and J by 5 bases. This CDR3 is 14 amino acids long. In the authors' workflow: Cell counts per sample came from amplifying reference gene primers. This table comes from immunoSEQ multiplex PCR, and its TCRdb copy is limited to in-frame clones, with some not included. That table is the source of V, J and clone size, and D and trimming were worked out from the DNA. The sample has 200,000 to 250,000 clones, 86% seen once. The material sequenced was PBMCs or T cells enriched from blood (not recorded which). V is TRBV5-1 and J is TRBJ1-1; 7 bases agree with TRBD1. This TCR was recovered from a woman in her thirties or forties with acute COVID-19. The chain's CDR3 is CASSLVAGGTEAFF. CDR3 in DNA: TGCGCCAGCAGCTTGGTGGCAGGGGGGACTGAAGCTTTCTTT.